This TCR beta chain emerged from a study of cytomegalovirus exposure and HLA in healthy donors. Primers: 60 Vbeta forward and 13 Jbeta reverse. The protocol was immunoSEQ multiplex PCR, while the TCRdb copy is restricted to in-frame clones and leaves out a portion. Among 100,000 to 150,000 clones listed, 70% to 80% were seen once. Notes on the study in general: Analysis performed later showed TCR beta chains linked to HLA being more clonally expanded than equally common others.

On this clone itself: Antigen unknown.

This CDR3 has 15 amino acids. CDR1 and CDR2 (germline): MNHEY, SVGAGI. Trimming stripped 7 bases from V and 4 bases from J, with 16 bases between. This sequence was found in a woman aged 50 to 60 in good health and CMV-seropositive. The sequencing input was PBMCs. The V and J genes are TRBV6-5 and TRBJ2-2; TRBD1 might be the D (7 bases). The CDR3 bases are TGTGCCAGCACCCCTCGGCAGGGGGGCACCGGGGAGCTGTTTTTT. It is translated as CASTPRQGGTGELFF.